The source of this T cell receptor beta chain is a study of T cell repertoires in cytomegalovirus infection. Overall study: From public TCR beta signatures came an indication of both CMV infection and matching HLA type.

This clonotype has only a few counts. Its target is not known. Trimming removed 0 bases from V and 5 bases from J; junction bases left unmatched: 2. This CDR3 region has 14 residues. The germline V gene has CDR1 SGHTA and CDR2 FQGTGA. Via MiXCR, TCRdb re-called the reads, giving one row per CDR3 protein. The data contain about 770,000 distinct CDR3 sequences, about 27% of them singletons. The clonotype was recovered from a human donor in good health (CMV status not recorded). Some clones in this sample may be carry-over from other donors' samples. Specimen: cultured CD8+ T cells from PBMCs, collected from culture after CMV antigen stimulation. The rearrangement links TRBV7-3 to TRBJ1-2; TRBD1 agrees at 8 bases. Here the CDR3 DNA reads TGTGCCAGCAGCTTAACACGGACAGGGTATGGCTACACCTTC. It specifies CASSLTRTGYGYTF.